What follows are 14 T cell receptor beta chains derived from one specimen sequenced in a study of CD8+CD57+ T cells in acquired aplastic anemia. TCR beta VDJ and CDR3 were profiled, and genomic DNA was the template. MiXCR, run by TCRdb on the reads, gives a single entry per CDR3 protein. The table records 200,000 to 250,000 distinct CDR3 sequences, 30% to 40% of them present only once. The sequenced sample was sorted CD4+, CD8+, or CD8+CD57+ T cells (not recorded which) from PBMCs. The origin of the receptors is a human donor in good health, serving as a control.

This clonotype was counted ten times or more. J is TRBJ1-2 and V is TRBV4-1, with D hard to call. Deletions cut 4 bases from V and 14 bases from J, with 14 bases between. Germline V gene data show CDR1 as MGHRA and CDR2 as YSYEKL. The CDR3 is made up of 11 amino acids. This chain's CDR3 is CASSRAAEVTF. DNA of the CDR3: TGCGCCAGCAGCCGAGCCGCGGAGGTTACCTTC.

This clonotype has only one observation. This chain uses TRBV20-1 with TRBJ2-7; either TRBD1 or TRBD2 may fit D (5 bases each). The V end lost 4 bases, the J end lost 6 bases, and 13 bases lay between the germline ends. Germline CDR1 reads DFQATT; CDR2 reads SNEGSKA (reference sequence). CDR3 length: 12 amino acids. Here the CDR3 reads CSANGAPGEQYF. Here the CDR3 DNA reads TGCAGTGCTAACGGGGCCCCGGGCGAGCAGTACTTC.

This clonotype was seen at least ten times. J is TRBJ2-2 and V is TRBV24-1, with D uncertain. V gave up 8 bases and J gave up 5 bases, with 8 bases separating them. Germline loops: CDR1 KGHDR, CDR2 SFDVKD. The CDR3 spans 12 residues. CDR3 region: CATKDRTGELFF. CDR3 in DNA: TGTGCCACCAAGGATCGGACCGGGGAGCTGTTTTTT.

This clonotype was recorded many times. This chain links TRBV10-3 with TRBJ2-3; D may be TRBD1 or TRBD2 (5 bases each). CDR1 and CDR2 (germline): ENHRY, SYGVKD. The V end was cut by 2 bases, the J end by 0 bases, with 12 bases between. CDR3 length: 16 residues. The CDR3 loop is CAISEGGAVSTDTQYF. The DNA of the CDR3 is TGTGCCATCAGTGAGGGGGGAGCGGTTAGCACAGATACGCAGTATTTT.

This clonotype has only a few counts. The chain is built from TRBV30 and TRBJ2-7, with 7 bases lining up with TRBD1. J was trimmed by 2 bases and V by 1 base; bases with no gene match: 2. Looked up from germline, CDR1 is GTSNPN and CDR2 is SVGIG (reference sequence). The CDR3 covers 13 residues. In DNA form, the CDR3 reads TGTGCCTGGAGTGCCAGGGGGACCTACGAGCAGTACTTC. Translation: CAWSARGTYEQYF.

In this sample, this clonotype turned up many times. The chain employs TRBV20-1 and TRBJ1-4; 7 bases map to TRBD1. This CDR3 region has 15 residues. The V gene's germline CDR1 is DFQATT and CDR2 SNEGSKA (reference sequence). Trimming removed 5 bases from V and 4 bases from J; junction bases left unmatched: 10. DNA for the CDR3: TGCAGTGCTTCTCCTCCGGGACAGAGTAATGAAAAACTGTTTTTT. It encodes CSASPPGQSNEKLFF.

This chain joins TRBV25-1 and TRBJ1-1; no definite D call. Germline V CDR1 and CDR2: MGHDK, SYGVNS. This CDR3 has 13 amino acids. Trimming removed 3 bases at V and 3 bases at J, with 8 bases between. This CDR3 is CASSEGRDTEAFF. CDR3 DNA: TGTGCCAGCAGTGAGGGGAGGGACACTGAAGCTTTCTTT.

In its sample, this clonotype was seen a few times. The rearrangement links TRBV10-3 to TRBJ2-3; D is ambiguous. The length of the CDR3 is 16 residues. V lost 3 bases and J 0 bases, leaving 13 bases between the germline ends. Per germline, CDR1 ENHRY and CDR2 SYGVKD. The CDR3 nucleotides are TGTGCCATCAGTGAAAGGGTAGGGCTGAGCACAGATACGCAGTATTTT. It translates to CAISERVGLSTDTQYF.

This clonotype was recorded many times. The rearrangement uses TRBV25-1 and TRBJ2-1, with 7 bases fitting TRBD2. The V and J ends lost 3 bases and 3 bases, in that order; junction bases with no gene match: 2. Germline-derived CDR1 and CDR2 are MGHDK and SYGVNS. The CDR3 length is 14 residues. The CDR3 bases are TGTGCCAGCAGTGATCGGGACTACTACAATGAGCAGTTCTTC. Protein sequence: CASSDRDYYNEQFF. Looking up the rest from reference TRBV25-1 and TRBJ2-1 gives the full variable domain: EADIYQTPRYLVIGTGKKITLECSQTMGHDKMYWYQQDPGMELHLIHYSYGVNSTEKGDLSSESTVSRIRTEHFPLTLESARPSHTSQYLCASSDRDYYNEQFFGPGTRLTVL.

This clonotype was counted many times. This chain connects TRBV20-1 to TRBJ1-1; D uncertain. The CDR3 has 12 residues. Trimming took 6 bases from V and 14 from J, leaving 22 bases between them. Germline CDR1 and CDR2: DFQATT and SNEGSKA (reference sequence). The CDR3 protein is CSAVPHRESIFF. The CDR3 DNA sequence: TGCAGTGCCGTCCCCCACCGGGAATCTATCTTCTTT.

Here the CDR3 DNA reads TGTGCCAGCTCACCGGCCGGGGGCCGCTGGGCCGCCAACTATGGCTACACCTTC. The encoded protein is CASSPAGGRWAANYGYTF. This chain connects TRBV18 to TRBJ1-2, with D perhaps matching TRBD1 (6 bases). In germline, CDR1 is KGHSH, CDR2 LQKENI. The CDR3 consists of 18 residues. V lost 3 bases to trimming and J lost 2 bases, with 22 bases between them.

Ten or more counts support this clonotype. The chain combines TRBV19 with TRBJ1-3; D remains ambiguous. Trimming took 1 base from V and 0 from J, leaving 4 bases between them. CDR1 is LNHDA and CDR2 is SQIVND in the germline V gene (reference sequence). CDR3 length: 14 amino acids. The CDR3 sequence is CASSIGNSGNTIYF. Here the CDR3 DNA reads TGTGCCAGTAGTATAGGTAACTCTGGAAACACCATATATTTT.

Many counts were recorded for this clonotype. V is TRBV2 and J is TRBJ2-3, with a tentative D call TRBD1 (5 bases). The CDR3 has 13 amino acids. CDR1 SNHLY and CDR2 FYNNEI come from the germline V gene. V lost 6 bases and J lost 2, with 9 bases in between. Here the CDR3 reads CASRRTFTDTQYF. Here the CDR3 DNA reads TGTGCCAGCAGGAGGACATTCACAGATACGCAGTATTTT.

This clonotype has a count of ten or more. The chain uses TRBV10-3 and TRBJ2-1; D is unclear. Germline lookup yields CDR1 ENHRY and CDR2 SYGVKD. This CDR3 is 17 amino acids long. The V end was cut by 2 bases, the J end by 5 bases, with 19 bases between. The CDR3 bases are TGTGCCATCAGTGAGACACCCTTTGGGCCTATCGACAATGAGCAGTTCTTC. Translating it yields CAISETPFGPIDNEQFF.